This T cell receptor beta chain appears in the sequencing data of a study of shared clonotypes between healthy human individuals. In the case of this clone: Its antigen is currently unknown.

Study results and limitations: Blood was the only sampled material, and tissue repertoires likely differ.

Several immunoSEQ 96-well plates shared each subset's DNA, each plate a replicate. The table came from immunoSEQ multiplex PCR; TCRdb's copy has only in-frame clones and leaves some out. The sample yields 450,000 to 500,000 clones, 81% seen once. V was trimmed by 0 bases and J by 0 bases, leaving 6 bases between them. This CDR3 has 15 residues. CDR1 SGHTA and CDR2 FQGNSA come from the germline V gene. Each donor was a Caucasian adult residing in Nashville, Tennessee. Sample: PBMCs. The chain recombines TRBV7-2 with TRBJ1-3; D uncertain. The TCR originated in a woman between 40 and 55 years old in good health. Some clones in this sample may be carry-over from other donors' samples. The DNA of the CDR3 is TGTGCCAGCAGCTTAGCCGCCTACTCTGGAAACACCATATATTTT. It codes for CASSLAAYSGNTIYF.